This TCR beta chain was identified in a study of T cells in Graves' hyperthyroidism and ophthalmopathy. General observations from the study: Ophthalmopathy was told apart from stable hyperthyroidism by a 13 V-J model. Clonotypes that were expanded in thyroid above 0.001 mostly appeared in blood too. Ophthalmopathy was predicted by the model a median of approximately 6.6 months ahead of onset.

V shed 4 bases and J shed 2 bases, with 9 bases lying between them. There are 13 residues in the CDR3. Regions amplified from RNA transcripts were the TCR beta CDR3 regions. TCR CDR3 underwent first-round RT-PCR with the HTBI primer set. TCRdb re-called the multiplex PCR reads with MiXCR, one entry per CDR3 protein. The profile covers about 360,000 distinct CDR3 sequences, with about 18% appearing a single time and about 3.7% taken by the ten largest. This clonotype showed up many times. Its specificity is unknown. The diagnoses drew upon clinical symptoms, serum thyroxine and TRAb, thyroid ultrasound and orbital computed tomography.

Sequencing was done on a sample of blood. The clonotype was recovered from a woman aged 18-30 years with Graves' hyperthyroidism. This rearrangement joins TRBV12-3 or TRBV12-4 to TRBJ2-7; D uncertain. In DNA form, the CDR3 reads TGTGCCAGCAGTTGGCAGCGCGCCTACGAGCAGTACTTC. It yields the protein CASSWQRAYEQYF.